This TCR beta chain originates from a study of T-cell reconstitution after alpha-beta-depleted transplantation in children. Unique molecular identifiers tagged the TCRbeta library. Each CDR3 protein is one row after TCRdb ran MiXCR on the PCR reads. The table records roughly 52,000 distinct CDR3 sequences, less than 6% of them present only once. Study outcomes and limitations: Where alpha-beta T cells came from about two months after transplant was reportedly several hundred expanded graft clones. The study traced high day-60 TCRbeta diversity in some patients to surviving recipient T cells and thymic progenitors. It was newly produced T cells that mostly accounted for T-cell counts and diversity one year after transplant.

Points on this clonotype: Its antigen is unidentified.

From germline, CDR1 is SEHNR and CDR2 FQNEAQ (reference sequence). The CDR3 length is 16 residues. Trimming left V 9 bases short and J 4 bases short, with 24 bases between. Source: PBMCs, mostly from graft donor cells, taken 60 days after TCRalphabeta/CD19-depleted stem cell transplant. The clonotype originates from a female patient between 2 and 10 years old who had a stem cell transplant for aplastic anemia, so the T cells may come from the graft donor. The V and J genes are TRBV7-9 and TRBJ2-5; D might be TRBD2 (6 bases). The CDR3 here is CASKRDSDQRGETQYF. Written as DNA, the CDR3 is TGTGCCAGTAAGAGGGACTCCGATCAGAGGGGAGAGACCCAGTACTTC.